The 10 T cell receptor beta chains in this list originate from one sample, sequenced in a study of T-cell memory formation after mild COVID-19 (TCRdb year 2021). Libraries came from 5' RACE. The listed sequencing device is Illumina NovaSeq 6000. In TCRdb, the public reads were trimmed at Q25 with fastp and aligned with MiXCR, with productive beta chains retained. Rows merge per CDR3 protein into single entries with the most common DNA and genes. This sample lists 430,000 or so distinct CDR3 sequences; roughly 25% were detected once. 9.5% to 15% of the sample rests with the top ten. Specimen: PBMCs or a T cell subset sorted from them (not recorded which). Receptors originate from an adult woman who had mild COVID-19 (a few samples of this study predate the infection). The sample titles of this study are shuffled in the database, so cell type and time point are left out; the donor was told from shared clones.

V and J are TRBV10-3 and TRBJ1-5; 9 bases map to TRBD1. This CDR3 comprises 13 residues. V was pared by 6 bases and J by 5 bases, with 2 bases of the junction left unmatched. The germline gives CDR1 ENHRY, CDR2 SYGVKD. The CDR3 protein is CAIRQGAYQPQHF. For the CDR3, the DNA is TGTGCCATCAGACAGGGGGCGTATCAGCCCCAGCATTTT.

This clonotype was observed a few times. CDR3 region: CASGSQGQLSGNTIYF. DNA for the CDR3: TGTGCCAGCGGGTCCCAGGGACAGCTCTCTGGAAACACCATATATTTT. This chain uses TRBV7-2 with TRBJ1-3, with 7 bases aligning to TRBD1. Germline lookup yields CDR1 SGHTA and CDR2 FQGNSA. The ends lost 8 bases at V and 0 bases at J; junction bases unmatched: 10. The length of the CDR3 is 16 residues.

The chain recombines TRBV20-1 with TRBJ1-1; TRBD1 is a possible D gene (6 bases). Looked up from germline, CDR1 is DFQATT and CDR2 is SNEGSKA (reference sequence). This CDR3 has 12 residues. CDR3: CSPRGMNTEAFF. CDR3 nucleotide sequence: TGCAGCCCGAGGGGGATGAACACTGAAGCTTTCTTT.

This clonotype was observed a handful of times. The V gene is TRBV6-5, the J gene TRBJ2-3; D gene unclear. The germline V gene has CDR1 MNHEY and CDR2 SVGAGI. V was pared by 0 bases and J by 4 bases, with 14 bases between. The CDR3 has 16 amino acids. The CDR3 DNA follows: TGTGCCAGCAGTTACTCGAATCGAGGATCCGCAGATACGCAGTATTTT. It encodes CASSYSNRGSADTQYF.

In its sample, this clonotype was seen a few times. V is TRBV7-9 and J is TRBJ1-4; no clear D gene. Deletions cut 0 bases from V and 5 bases from J, with 10 bases between. The germline V gene has CDR1 SEHNR and CDR2 FQNEAQ (reference sequence). The CDR3 runs to 15 residues. The CDR3 loop is CASSLASGPNEKLFF. The CDR3 region has the DNA TGTGCCAGCAGCTTAGCATCAGGCCCGAATGAAAAACTGTTTTTT.

The V gene is TRBV6-2 or TRBV6-3, the J gene TRBJ2-3, with 8 bases lining up with TRBD2. Germline V gene lookup returns CDR1 MNHEY and CDR2 SVGEGT. This CDR3 has 15 amino acids. V was pared by 4 bases and J by 5 bases, with 8 bases of the junction left unmatched. The CDR3 reads CASSLTGGPRDTQYF. The CDR3 bases are TGTGCCAGCAGTTTGACGGGAGGGCCAAGAGATACGCAGTATTTT.

This clonotype was recorded a few times. This sequence joins TRBV29-1 and TRBJ2-1, with 7 bases fitting TRBD2. The CDR3 spans 15 residues. With V trimmed by 1 base and J by 4 bases, 7 bases remained unmatched. The V gene's germline CDR1 is SQVTM and CDR2 ANQGSEA. Here the CDR3 reads CSVEGGRARYNEQFF. CDR3 sequence (DNA): TGCAGCGTTGAAGGAGGGAGGGCCCGATACAATGAGCAGTTCTTC.

This clonotype was found a few times. V usage is TRBV5-5 and J usage is TRBJ2-3; 10 nucleotides line up with TRBD2. The length of the CDR3 is 17 residues. Germline V CDR1 and CDR2: SGHKS, YYEKEE (reference sequence). The J segment lost 2 bases and the V segment lost 0 bases, leaving 6 bases of the junction unmatched. The CDR3 sequence: CASSLAWTSGYTDTQYF. In DNA, the CDR3 is TGTGCCAGCAGCTTGGCCTGGACTAGCGGATACACAGATACGCAGTATTTT.

This clonotype was seen only a few times. The CDR3 is CASSKGLTYEQYF. The DNA of the CDR3 is TGTGCCAGCAGTAAGGGACTGACCTACGAGCAGTACTTC. This chain joins TRBV6-5 and TRBJ2-7, with D possibly being TRBD2 (6 bases). Germline V lookup: CDR1 MNHEY, CDR2 SVGAGI. V shed 5 bases and J shed 2 bases, with 10 bases lying between them. The CDR3 runs to 13 residues.

The V and J genes are TRBV30 and TRBJ1-2; possibly TRBD1 for D (6 bases). Per the germline V gene, CDR1 is GTSNPN and CDR2 is SVGIG (reference sequence). The CDR3 is 15 residues long. Trimming cost V 2 bases and J 0 bases, with 13 bases left between them. This CDR3 reads CAWSFAGAANYGYTF. The CDR3 coding sequence is TGTGCCTGGAGTTTCGCAGGGGCGGCTAACTATGGCTACACCTTC. Full variable domain (missing parts from reference TRBV30 and TRBJ1-2): SQTIHQWPATLVQPVGSPLSLECTVEGTSNPNLYWYRQAAGRGLQLLFYSVGIGQISSEVPQNLSASRPQDRQFILSSKKLLLSDSGFYLCAWSFAGAANYGYTFGSGTRLTVV.